The 5 T cell receptor beta chains listed next were all sequenced from one sample in a study of shared clonotypes between healthy human individuals. TCRdb's table, derived via immunoSEQ multiplex PCR, lists solely in-frame clones and lacks some. In the table there are about 2.1 million clones, 80% to 95% of which are singletons. Naive CD8 cells, CD45RO-negative and positively selected for CCR7, excluded terminally differentiated effector memory CD45RA+ cells. The sample taken for sequencing was naive CD8+ T cells from PBMCs. These receptors all stem from a man aged 18 to 30 in good health. Some clones in this sample may be carry-over from other donors' samples.

This rearrangement joins TRBV28 to TRBJ2-1, with 10 bases fitting TRBD2. The ends lost 7 bases at V and 5 bases at J; junction bases unmatched: 17. The CDR3 runs to 18 residues. Germline CDR1 is MDHEN and CDR2 is SYDVKM. The CDR3 sequence: CASTWGTSVFQPHNEQFF. CDR3 nucleotides: TGTGCCAGCACCTGGGGGACTAGCGTCTTCCAGCCCCACAATGAGCAGTTCTTC.

Note on this clone: In the same sample, other DNA sequences code for this CDR3. The rearrangement joins TRBV27 to TRBJ2-7, with a possible D match to TRBD2 (5 bases). The CDR3 length is 12 residues. CDR1 is MNHEY, CDR2 SMNVEV, per germline (reference sequence). Deletions cut 7 bases from V and 2 bases from J, with 9 bases between. CDR3: CASKAGPYEQYF. The CDR3, as DNA: TGTGCCAGCAAGGCGGGTCCCTACGAGCAGTACTTC.

The genes are TRBV10-2 and TRBJ2-2; TRBD2 matches at 13 bases. V lost 6 bases to trimming and J lost 2 bases; unmatched junction nucleotides: 0. This CDR3 is 15 amino acids long. Germline CDR1 reads WSHSY; CDR2 reads SAAADI. The CDR3 DNA follows: TGCGCCAGCAGGGGACTAGCGGGAAACACCGGGGAGCTGTTTTTT. Amino acid sequence: CASRGLAGNTGELFF.

The genes are TRBV5-6 and TRBJ1-3; D is ambiguous. Trimming pared 0 bases from V and 0 bases from J, leaving 10 bases between. Germline assignment: CDR1 SGHDT and CDR2 YYEEEE. The CDR3 sequence is 16 residues long. The CDR3 spells CASSLGRVDSGNTIYF. CDR3 nucleotides: TGTGCCAGCAGCTTGGGTCGGGTAGACTCTGGAAACACCATATATTTT.

The chain joins TRBV4-1 to TRBJ1-5; 9 bases match TRBD1. V gave up 0 bases and J gave up 6 bases; unmatched junction bases: 6. This CDR3 spans 16 amino acids. CDR1 is MGHRA and CDR2 is YSYEKL in the germline V gene. CDR3 coding DNA: TGCGCCAGCAGCCAAGAAATCGGGGACAGGGCTCAGCCCCAGCATTTT. Translating gives CASSQEIGDRAQPQHF.